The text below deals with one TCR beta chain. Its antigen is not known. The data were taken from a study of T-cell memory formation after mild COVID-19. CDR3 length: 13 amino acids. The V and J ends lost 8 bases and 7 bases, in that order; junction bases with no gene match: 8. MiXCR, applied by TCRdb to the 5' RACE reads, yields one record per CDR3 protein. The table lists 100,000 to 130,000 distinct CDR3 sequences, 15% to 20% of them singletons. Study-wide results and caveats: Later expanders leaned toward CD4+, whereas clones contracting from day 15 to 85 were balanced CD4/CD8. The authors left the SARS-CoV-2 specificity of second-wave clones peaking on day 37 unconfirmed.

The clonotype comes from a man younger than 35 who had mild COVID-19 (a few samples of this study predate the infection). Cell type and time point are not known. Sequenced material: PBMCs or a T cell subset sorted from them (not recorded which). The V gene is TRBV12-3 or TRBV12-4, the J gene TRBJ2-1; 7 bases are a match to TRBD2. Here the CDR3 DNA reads TGTGCCAGCCTAAACTGGGGGGGGAATGAGCAGTTCTTC. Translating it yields CASLNWGGNEQFF.